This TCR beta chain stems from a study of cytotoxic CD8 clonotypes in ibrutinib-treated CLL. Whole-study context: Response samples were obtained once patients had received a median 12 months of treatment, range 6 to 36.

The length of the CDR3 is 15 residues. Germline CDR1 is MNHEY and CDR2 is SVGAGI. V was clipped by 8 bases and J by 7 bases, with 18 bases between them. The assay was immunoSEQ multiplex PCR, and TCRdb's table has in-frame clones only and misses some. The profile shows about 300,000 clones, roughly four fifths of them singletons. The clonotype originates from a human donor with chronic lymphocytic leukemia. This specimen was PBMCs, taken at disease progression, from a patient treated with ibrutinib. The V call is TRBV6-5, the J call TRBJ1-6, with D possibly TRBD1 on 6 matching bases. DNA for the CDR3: TGTGCCAGCTCCGGAACCGGGACACCAAATTCACCCCTCCACTTT. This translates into CASSGTGTPNSPLHF.